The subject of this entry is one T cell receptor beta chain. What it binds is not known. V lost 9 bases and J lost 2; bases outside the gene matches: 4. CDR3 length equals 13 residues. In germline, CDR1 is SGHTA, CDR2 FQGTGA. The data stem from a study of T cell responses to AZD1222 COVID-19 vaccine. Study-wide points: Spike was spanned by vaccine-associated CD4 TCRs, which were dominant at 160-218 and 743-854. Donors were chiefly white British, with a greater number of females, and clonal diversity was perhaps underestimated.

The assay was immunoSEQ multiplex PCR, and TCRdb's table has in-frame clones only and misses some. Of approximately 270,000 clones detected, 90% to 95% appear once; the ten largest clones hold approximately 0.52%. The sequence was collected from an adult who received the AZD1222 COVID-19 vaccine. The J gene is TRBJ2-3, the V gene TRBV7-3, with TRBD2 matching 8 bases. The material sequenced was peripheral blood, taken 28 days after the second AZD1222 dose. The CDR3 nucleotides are TGTGCCAGTAGCGGGACTTCCACAGATACGCAGTATTTT. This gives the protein CASSGTSTDTQYF.